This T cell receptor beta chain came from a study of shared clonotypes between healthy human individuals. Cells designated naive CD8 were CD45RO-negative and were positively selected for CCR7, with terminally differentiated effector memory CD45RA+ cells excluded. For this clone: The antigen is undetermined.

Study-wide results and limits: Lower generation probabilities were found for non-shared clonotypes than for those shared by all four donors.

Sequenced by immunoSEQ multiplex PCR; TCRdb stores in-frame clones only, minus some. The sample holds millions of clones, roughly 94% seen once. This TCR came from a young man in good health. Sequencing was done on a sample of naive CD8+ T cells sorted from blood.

The DNA for the CDR3 is TGTGCCAGCAGCTACAGGGGTTCCTACGAGCAGTACTTC. It is translated as CASSYRGSYEQYF. The chain couples TRBV5-6 to TRBJ2-7; 7 bases fit TRBD1. The CDR3 has 13 residues. The V gene end was trimmed by 3 bases and the J gene end by 1 base; junction bases not matched to a gene: 1. The V gene's germline CDR1 is SGHDT and CDR2 YYEEEE.